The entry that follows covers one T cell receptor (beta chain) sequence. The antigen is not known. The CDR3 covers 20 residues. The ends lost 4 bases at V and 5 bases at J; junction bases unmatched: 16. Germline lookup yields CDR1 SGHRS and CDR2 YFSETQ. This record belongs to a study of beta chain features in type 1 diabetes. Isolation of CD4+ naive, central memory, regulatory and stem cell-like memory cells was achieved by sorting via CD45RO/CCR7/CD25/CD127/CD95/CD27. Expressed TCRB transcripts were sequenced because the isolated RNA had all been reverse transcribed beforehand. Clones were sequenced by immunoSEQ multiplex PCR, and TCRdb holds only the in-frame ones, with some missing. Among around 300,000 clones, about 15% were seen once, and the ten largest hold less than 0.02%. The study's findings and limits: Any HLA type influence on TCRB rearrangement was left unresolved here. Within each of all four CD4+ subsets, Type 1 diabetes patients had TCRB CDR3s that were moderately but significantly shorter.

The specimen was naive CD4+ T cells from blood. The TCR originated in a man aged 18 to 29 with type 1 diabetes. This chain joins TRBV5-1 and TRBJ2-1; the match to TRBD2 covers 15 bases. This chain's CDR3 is CASSAPGTTGLAGGHNEQFF. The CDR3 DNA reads TGCGCCAGCAGCGCCCCCGGGACAACGGGACTAGCGGGAGGCCACAATGAGCAGTTCTTC.